This TCR beta chain originates from a study of patients and donors after allogeneic stem cell transplantation. Trimming stripped 4 bases from V and 1 base from J, with 19 bases between. CDR1 is SGHVS, CDR2 FQNEAQ, per germline. CDR3 length: 17 amino acids. This clonotype has a handful of counts. In TCRdb, the RT-PCR reads were re-called with MiXCR into one record per CDR3 protein. The data contain 400,000 to 450,000 distinct CDR3 sequences, around 15% of them singletons. The clonotype originates from a human donor who was either an allogeneic HSCT recipient or a stem cell or donor lymphocyte infusion donor (not recorded which). It is not recorded whose cells these are; they may come from a transplant donor. The chain combines TRBV7-8 with TRBJ1-1, with TRBD1 as a possible D gene (6 bases). Sequencing was done on a sample of blood, either unsorted or a sorted T cell fraction (not recorded which). The CDR3 region is CASSYLGGANRNTEAFF. The CDR3 nucleotides are TGTGCCAGCAGCTATCTGGGGGGGGCGAACCGGAACACTGAAGCTTTCTTT.